What follows are 13 T cell receptor beta chains derived from one specimen sequenced in a study of T cell repertoires in cytomegalovirus infection. TCRdb reprocessed the reads with MiXCR, giving one entry per CDR3 protein. The sample contains tens of thousands of distinct CDR3 sequences, over 3.5% of which appear only once. Sequenced: PBMCs. All receptors derive from a human donor in good health (CMV status not recorded). Some clones in this sample may be carry-over from other donors' samples.

As to this clonotype: Given a much more abundant clone one base away, this may be a read error. As the CDR3 is not closed by the conserved phenylalanine or tryptophan, this likely results from a read error. V gene TRBV7-9 combines with J gene TRBJ2-7, with 7 bases aligning to TRBD2. The ends lost 6 bases at V and 4 bases at J; junction bases unmatched: 9. Germline CDR1 is SEHNR and CDR2 is FQNEAQ (reference sequence). CDR3 length: 14 residues. CDR3 nucleotides: TGTGCCAGCAGTTCTGGCGGGAGAAAATACGAGCAGTACTCC. It encodes CASSSGGRKYEQYS.

This clonotype was picked up many times. The V call is TRBV4-3, the J call TRBJ2-3; 8 bases map to TRBD2. This CDR3 contains 16 residues. Germline CDR1 reads LGHNA; CDR2 reads YSLEER. V was clipped by 4 bases and J by 2 bases; unmatched bases: 8. DNA of the CDR3: TGCGCCAGCAGCCGAGAACTAGCGGAAATCACAGATACGCAGTATTTT. Translating it yields CASSRELAEITDTQYF.

This clonotype appeared many times. The rearrangement uses TRBV7-2 and TRBJ2-1; tentatively, D is TRBD1 or TRBD2 (5 bases each). Germline loops: CDR1 SGHTA, CDR2 FQGNSA. V was cut by 1 base and J by 2 bases, with 12 bases left in between. The length of the CDR3 is 16 residues. CDR3 amino acids: CASSLGAGTPYNEQFF. The CDR3 nucleotides are TGTGCCAGCAGCTTAGGGGCCGGGACCCCCTACAATGAGCAGTTCTTC.

This clonotype was counted at least ten times. The chain couples TRBV4-3 to TRBJ2-3; D may be TRBD1 or TRBD2 (5 bases each). The CDR3 consists of 15 residues. The germline CDR1 and CDR2 sequences are LGHNA and YSLEER. Trimming shortened V by 1 base and J by 2 bases, and 10 bases separated the two germline ends. The CDR3 DNA sequence: TGCGCCAGCAGCCAAGGGGACCCACACACAGATACGCAGTATTTT. Its translation: CASSQGDPHTDTQYF.

This clonotype was detected ten times or more. V is TRBV7-6 and J is TRBJ2-3; a weak D match, TRBD1 (6 bases). Germline loops: CDR1 SGHVS, CDR2 FNYEAQ. This CDR3 region has 15 residues. V lost 1 base and J 2 bases, leaving 10 bases between the germline ends. This CDR3 is CASSLVGDNTDTQYF. CDR3 nucleotides: TGTGCCAGCAGCTTAGTTGGGGACAACACAGATACGCAGTATTTT.

This clonotype has a count of ten or more. The rearrangement links TRBV12-3 or TRBV12-4 to TRBJ2-1; D gene ambiguous. V was clipped by 4 bases and J by 7 bases, with 8 bases between them. The CDR3 contains 12 residues. CDR3 loop: CASSSAVNEQFF. CDR3 DNA: TGTGCCAGCAGTTCCGCCGTGAATGAGCAGTTCTTC.

This clonotype has ten or more counts. V and J are TRBV7-9 and TRBJ2-1, with 8 bases fitting TRBD1. Germline CDR1 reads SEHNR; CDR2 reads FQNEAQ (reference sequence). This CDR3 is 14 amino acids long. V lost 5 bases and J lost 8; bases outside the gene matches: 8. The CDR3 DNA reads TGTGCCAGCAGCCCCGGGACAGGAGGGCATGAGCAGTTCTTC. Translating gives CASSPGTGGHEQFF.

This rearrangement joins TRBV6-8 to TRBJ1-5; D is unclear. CDR3 length: 13 amino acids. The germline V gene encodes CDR1 MNHGY and CDR2 SAAAGT. Trimming stripped 6 bases from V and 9 bases from J, with 15 bases between. CDR3 protein: CASSRSADRPQHF. CDR3 DNA: TGTGCCAGCAGCCGCTCAGCCGATCGGCCCCAGCATTTT.

This clonotype was observed many times. V usage is TRBV7-2 and J usage is TRBJ2-5, with TRBD2 matching 8 bases. CDR3 length: 16 amino acids. CDR1 and CDR2 from the germline V gene are SGHTA and FQGNSA. J gave up 5 bases and V 4 bases, and 12 bases lay outside the gene matches. The CDR3 sequence: CASSWRSAGVAETQYF. CDR3 nucleotides: TGTGCCAGCAGCTGGAGATCAGCGGGAGTCGCGGAGACCCAGTACTTC.

This clonotype was observed many times. The rearrangement joins TRBV20-1 to TRBJ2-7; 7 nucleotides agree with TRBD2. Germline assignment: CDR1 DFQATT and CDR2 SNEGSKA (reference sequence). The CDR3 sequence is 14 residues long. Trimming cost V 0 bases and J 6 bases; bases outside gene matches: 8. DNA of the CDR3: TGCAGTGCTAGAGATAAGGCGACTAGCTCCGAGCAGTACTTC. It is translated as CSARDKATSSEQYF.

This clonotype was detected many times. The gene calls are TRBV7-6 and TRBJ2-2; TRBD2 might be the D (5 bases). CDR3 length: 16 amino acids. V lost 2 bases and J lost 3, with 13 bases in between. Germline V gene data show CDR1 as SGHVS and CDR2 as FNYEAQ. The CDR3 region is CASSLRLGEDTGELFF. Written as DNA, the CDR3 is TGTGCCAGCAGCTTAAGACTGGGAGAAGACACCGGGGAGCTGTTTTTT.

There are many counts of this clonotype. The rearrangement links TRBV7-2 to TRBJ2-2; TRBD2 agrees at 8 bases. The CDR3 totals 15 residues. Germline V gene data show CDR1 as SGHTA and CDR2 as FQGNSA. Trimming at V came to 2 bases and at J to 6 bases, leaving 5 bases not matched to a gene. The CDR3 nucleotides read TGTGCCAGCAGCTTAATCGGGGGGGCGGCCGGGGAGCTGTTTTTT. Protein product: CASSLIGGAAGELFF.

This clonotype was recorded at least ten times. The V gene is TRBV7-8, the J gene TRBJ2-5, with TRBD2 matching over 7 bases. This CDR3 has 13 amino acids. Trimming removed 4 bases from V and 9 bases from J; junction bases left unmatched: 8. Germline CDR1 and CDR2: SGHVS and FQNEAQ. The CDR3 coding sequence is TGTGCCAGCAGCTCGCGGGGGAAGGACCCCCAGTACTTC. It specifies CASSSRGKDPQYF.